Following are 2 T cell receptor beta chains from one sample sequenced in a study of blood T cell repertoires in COVID-19. Libraries were prepared by immunoSEQ multiplex PCR; TCRdb keeps only in-frame clonotypes and omits some of them. The table has 200,000 to 300,000 clones, approximately 88% seen once; the top ten hold more than 1%. Sequenced material: PBMCs or T cells enriched from blood (not recorded which). These receptors all stem from a woman between 40 and 55 years old with acute COVID-19.

The J gene is TRBJ2-3, the V gene TRBV19; weak D call: TRBD2 (5 bases). Per the germline V gene, CDR1 is LNHDA and CDR2 is SQIVND (reference sequence). This CDR3 contains 17 residues. V lost 0 bases to trimming and J lost 5 bases, with 18 bases between them. CDR3 DNA: TGTGCCAGTAGTATAGATCTATTACGTGGGAGTCAAGATACGCAGTATTTT. It specifies CASSIDLLRGSQDTQYF.

This clone was seen just once. For the CDR3, the DNA is TGTGCCAGCTCGCGCGACCAGGGGACGACCGGGGAGCTGTTTTTT. It translates to CASSRDQGTTGELFF. The chain couples TRBV18 to TRBJ2-2, with D possibly being TRBD1 (6 bases). Looked up from germline, CDR1 is KGHSH and CDR2 is LQKENI. V was pared by 6 bases and J by 5 bases, with 16 bases between. There are 15 residues in the CDR3.